Listed below are T cell receptor beta chains from one sample, sequenced in a study of blood T cell repertoires in COVID-19. Measured with immunoSEQ multiplex PCR; TCRdb has only the in-frame clones, and not every one. The profile shows 95,000 to 120,000 clones, about 85% of them singletons. The specimen was peripheral blood. The origin of the receptors is a woman aged 55-75 years with COVID-19, enrolled during active disease. Each CDR3 is given with its conserved first and last residue. D genes are given only for firm matches. Size is stated for part of the rows, as once, few or many counts, or as a class when the clone is expanded.

D	V	size	J	CDR3	DNA
TRBD1	TRBV9	few	TRBJ2-1	CASSEQGNSYNEQFF	TGTGCCAGCAGCGAACAGGGGAACTCCTACAATGAGCAGTTCTTC
NA	TRBV3-1/TRBV3-2	few	TRBJ2-1	CASSQGPGADEQFF	TGTGCCAGCAGCCAAGGCCCAGGGGCGGATGAGCAGTTCTTC
TRBD2	TRBV7-9	NA	TRBJ2-1	CASSFGTSPYNEQFF	TGTGCCAGCAGCTTCGGGACTAGTCCCTACAATGAGCAGTTCTTC
TRBD1	TRBV20-1	NA	TRBJ1-2	CSASNRGDYGYTF	TGCAGTGCTAGTAACAGGGGGGATTATGGCTACACCTTC
TRBD1	TRBV6-5	NA	TRBJ1-4	CASRRTGGDNEKLFF	TGTGCCAGCAGGCGGACAGGGGGCGACAATGAAAAACTGTTTTTT
TRBD1	TRBV4-2	few	TRBJ1-4	CASSQDTARGNEKLFF	TGTGCCAGCAGCCAAGATACCGCCAGGGGGAATGAAAAACTGTTTTTT
NA	TRBV5-1	NA	TRBJ1-1	CASSVTDGGGETEAFF	TGCGCCAGCAGCGTGACCGACGGGGGAGGCGAAACTGAAGCTTTCTTT
NA	TRBV5-1	NA	TRBJ1-1	CASSLSRAGTEAFF	TGCGCCAGCAGCTTGTCCCGGGCGGGAACTGAAGCTTTCTTT
TRBD2	TRBV11-3	NA	TRBJ2-5	CASSLGLREGEGHSMETQYF	TGTGCCAGCAGCTTGGGTCTCAGGGAGGGTGAAGGACATAGCATGGAGACCCAGTACTTC
TRBD2	TRBV7-9	NA	TRBJ2-7	CASSPREGRYEQYF	TGTGCCAGCAGCCCCCGGGAGGGACGCTACGAGCAGTACTTC
TRBD1	TRBV5-4	NA	TRBJ1-5	CASSPGTGSNQPQHF	TGTGCCAGCAGCCCCGGGACAGGCAGTAATCAGCCCCAGCATTTT
TRBD1	TRBV6-2/TRBV6-3	NA	TRBJ1-2	CASSYWTGSYGYTF	TGTGCCAGCAGTTACTGGACAGGGTCCTATGGCTACACCTTC
NA	TRBV6-5	once	TRBJ1-1	CASSRTNMGAEAFF	TGTGCCAGCAGTAGGACAAACATGGGCGCTGAAGCTTTCTTT
NA	TRBV5-1	NA	TRBJ1-4	CASSRNSPTNEKLFF	TGCGCCAGCAGCCGGAACAGCCCAACTAATGAAAAACTGTTTTTT
NA	TRBV19	NA	TRBJ1-4	CASSIGQDVEKLFF	TGTGCCAGTAGTATAGGACAGGATGTGGAAAAACTGTTTTTT
NA	TRBV6-6	NA	TRBJ1-2	CASSDTSTEPYGYTF	TGTGCCAGCAGCGACACCTCAACAGAGCCCTATGGCTACACCTTC